This TCR beta chain derives from a study of shared clonotypes between healthy human individuals (dated by TCRdb to about 2020). About the investigation overall: A couple of women and a few men aged 18 to 49 years were included in the cohort. To increase sequencing depth and limit assay-specific biases, different laboratories used diverse techniques to prepare libraries and sequence TCR repertoires. Blood TCR repertoires of roughly five healthy adults were deeply sequenced to estimate repertoire size and the extent of clonotype sharing between individuals. Per donor, three plates each were used for CD4 naive and CD4 memory, two for CD8 naive, and one for CD8 memory. Between about 0.9 and 10 billion PBMCs per donor were obtained by leukapheresis. Beyond this particular receptor, the publication reports: Sampling was restricted to blood, and TCR repertoires in tissue are likely to differ from TCR repertoires in blood. Higher generation probabilities were observed for clonotypes shared by all four sorted-subset donors than for non-shared clonotypes. Naive subsets generally had larger estimated clonotype richness than memory subsets did. Around 5.4% of naive CD4, more than 3% of naive CD8, 2.3% of memory CD4, and approximately 0.39% of memory CD8 clonotypes were shared across several donors. The genetic and exposure-history diversity represented was limited by the small number of donors. Based on pairwise subsampling, the degree of clonotype sharing among donors was expected to be affected by sequencing depth. Rarefaction of sorted-subset datasets indicated incomplete sequencing despite the large sequencing depth.

In the germline V gene (reference sequence), CDR1 corresponds to SEHNR and CDR2 to FQNEAQ. The CDR3, cysteine through phenylalanine, is 14 amino acids long. The kept DNA is CDR3 alone, 42 bases in frame from the first base. A distance of 7 bases separates the germline ends of V and J, which lose 1 base and 2 bases respectively. Using the deep immunoSEQ assay, multiplex PCR amplified TCR CDR3 regions from genomic DNA. Extracted genomic DNA from each cell subset was spread evenly across all wells of several immunoSEQ 96-well plates, with each plate serving as a replicate. For sorted subsets, each replicate PCR was loaded with roughly 0.2 ug genomic DNA, equivalent to about 30,000 T cell genomes. Purified libraries were measured with a Qubit 3.0 fluorometer, size-checked on a Bioanalyzer 2100, and measured again with the KAPA Library Quantification kit. A separate single-read 150-cycle Illumina NextSeq 550 flow cell was used to sequence each immunoSEQ 96-well plate. Processing in the source paper ran as follows. The immunoSEQ output contained only junctional sequences without quality scores, so filtering could not match that applied to full-length reads. Sequences were annotated with PyIR, a Python wrapper for IgBLAST v1.9, and V/J genes and CDR3 were assigned using IMGT germline references. Reads were filtered out if the reads had weak V/J assignments (E-value above 1e-6), no CDR3, stop codons, out-of-frame junctions, or ambiguous translated residues. A V3J clonotype was defined by an identical inferred V gene, J gene, and CDR3 amino acid sequence. Percentage overlap between repertoires was computed as shared unique clonotypes divided by the size of the smaller repertoire. Three approaches were used to assess repertoire richness: RTK rarefaction, the Chao1 estimator, and Recon v2.1 estimates of unobserved clonotypes. OLGA was used to compute generation probabilities for all TCRbeta clonotypes that the gDNA method yielded from four donors. TCRdb took over this immuneACCESS table, retaining in-frame rearrangements with V and J assigned. Such tables are incomplete; in checked studies, under half of the missing clones stem from an unresolved V gene, and the remainder is unexplained. Clone size and the V and J calls come from that table; the DNA yielded D and trimming. The table for this sample lists a few million clones; more than 85% of them were counted only once. About 0.39% of the sample is in the top ten clones.

Donors were healthy HIV-negative adults with no recently reported acute infections or vaccinations. All donors were Caucasian adults living in Nashville, Tennessee, USA. CD4+ T cells were enriched through magnetic negative selection, after which naive cells were positively selected on CD45RA and the remaining negative fraction served as the memory subset. After blood collection by leukapheresis, PBMCs were isolated using Ficoll-Histopaque density gradient centrifugation and then cryopreserved in the vapor phase of liquid nitrogen. Analytical flow cytometry was used to check the purity and quantity of each magnetically sorted T cell population. Each sorted fraction had its genomic DNA isolated and then quantified by UV absorbance on a Nanodrop 2000c. As regards this clone: There is no known antigen for this receptor. Within one base of it there is no much larger clone, and no base qualities were kept. At the DNA level, this CDR3 is encoded by other sequences in the same sample as well.

The receptor comes from a man between 18 and 35 years old in good health. Some clones in this sample may be carry-over from other donors' samples. This receptor chain uses TRBV7-9 and TRBJ2-3, with the identity of the D gene unclear. What was sequenced was naive CD4+ T cells from PBMCs. The intended sense of this specimen's cell subset or site label: CD45RA+ positively selected. CDR3 region: CASSLGLATDTQYF. The nucleotides are TGTGCCAGCAGCTTAGGGTTGGCCACAGATACGCAGTATTTT.